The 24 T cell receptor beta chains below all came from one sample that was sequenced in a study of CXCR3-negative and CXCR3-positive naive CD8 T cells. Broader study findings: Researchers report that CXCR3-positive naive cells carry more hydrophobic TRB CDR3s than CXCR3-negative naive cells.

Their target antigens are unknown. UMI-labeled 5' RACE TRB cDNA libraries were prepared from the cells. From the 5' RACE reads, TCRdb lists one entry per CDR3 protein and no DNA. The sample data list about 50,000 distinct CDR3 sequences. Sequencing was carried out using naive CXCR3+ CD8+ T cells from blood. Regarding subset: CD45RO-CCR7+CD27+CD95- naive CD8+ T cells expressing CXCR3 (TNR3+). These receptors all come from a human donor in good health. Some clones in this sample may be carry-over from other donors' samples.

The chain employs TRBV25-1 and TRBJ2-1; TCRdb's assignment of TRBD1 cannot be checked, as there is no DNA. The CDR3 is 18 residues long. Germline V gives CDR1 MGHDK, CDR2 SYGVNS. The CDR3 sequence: CASSEVLSGTTAYNEQFF.

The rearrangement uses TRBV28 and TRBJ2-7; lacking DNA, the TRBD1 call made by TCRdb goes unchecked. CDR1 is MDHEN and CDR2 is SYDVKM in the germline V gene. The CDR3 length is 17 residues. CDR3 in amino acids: CASRPDRTKIPTYEQYF.

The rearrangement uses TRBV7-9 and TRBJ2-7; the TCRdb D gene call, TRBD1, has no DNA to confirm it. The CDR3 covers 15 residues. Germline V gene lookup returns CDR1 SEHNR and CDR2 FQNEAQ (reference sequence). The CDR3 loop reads CASSLDPDGTYEHYF.

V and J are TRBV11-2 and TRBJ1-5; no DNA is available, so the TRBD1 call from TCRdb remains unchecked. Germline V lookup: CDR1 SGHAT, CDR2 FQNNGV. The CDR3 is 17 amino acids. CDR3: CASSGRSGAASNQPQHF.

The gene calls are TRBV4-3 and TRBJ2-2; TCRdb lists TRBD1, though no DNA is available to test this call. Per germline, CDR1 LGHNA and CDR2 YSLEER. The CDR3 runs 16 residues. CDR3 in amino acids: CASSPRSGSLTGELFF.

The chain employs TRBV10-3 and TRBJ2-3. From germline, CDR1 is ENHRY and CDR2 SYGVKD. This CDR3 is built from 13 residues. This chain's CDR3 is CAISEGLTDTQYF.

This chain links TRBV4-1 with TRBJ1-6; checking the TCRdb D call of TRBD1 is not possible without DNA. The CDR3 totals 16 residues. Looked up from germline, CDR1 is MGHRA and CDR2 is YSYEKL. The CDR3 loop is CASSQEERTGISPLHF.

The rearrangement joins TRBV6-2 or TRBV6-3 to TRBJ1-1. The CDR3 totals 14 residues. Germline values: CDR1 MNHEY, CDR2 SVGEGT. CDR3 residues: CASSYSLMNTEAFF.

This CDR3 reads CASSSYGGNYEQYF. The J gene is TRBJ2-7, the V gene TRBV7-2; without DNA, the TCRdb call of TRBD1 cannot be checked. Germline loops: CDR1 SGHTA, CDR2 FQGNSA. CDR3 length: 14 residues. Full variable domain (remainder filled in from reference TRBV7-2 and TRBJ2-7): GAGVSQSPSNKVTEKGKDVELRCDPISGHTALYWYRQSLGQGLEFLIYFQGNSAPDKSGLPSDRFSAERTGGSVSTLTIQRTQQEDSAVYLCASSSYGGNYEQYFGPGTRLTVT.

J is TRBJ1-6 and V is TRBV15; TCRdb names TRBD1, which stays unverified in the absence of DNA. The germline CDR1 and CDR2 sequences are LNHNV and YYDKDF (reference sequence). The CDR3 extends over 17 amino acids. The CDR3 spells CATSRDIPGQALIPLHF. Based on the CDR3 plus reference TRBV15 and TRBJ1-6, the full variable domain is DAMVIQNPRYQVTQFGKPVTLSCSQTLNHNVMYWYQQKSSQAPKLLFHYYDKDFNNEADTPDNFQSRRPNTSFCFLDIRSPGLGDTAMYLCATSRDIPGQALIPLHFGNGTRLTVT.

CDR3: CATSTLGGEQYF. V is TRBV15 and J is TRBJ2-7; the D call from TCRdb, TRBD1, cannot be confirmed without DNA. Germline V CDR1 and CDR2: LNHNV, YYDKDF (reference sequence). The CDR3 length is 12 residues.

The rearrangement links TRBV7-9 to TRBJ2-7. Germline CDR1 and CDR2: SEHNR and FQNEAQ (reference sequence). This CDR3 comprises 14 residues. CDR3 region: CASSSGQDPYEQYF.

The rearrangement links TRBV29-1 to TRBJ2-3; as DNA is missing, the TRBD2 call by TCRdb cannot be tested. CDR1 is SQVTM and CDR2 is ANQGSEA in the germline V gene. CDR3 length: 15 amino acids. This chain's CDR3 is CSVDSLAGVRDTQYF.

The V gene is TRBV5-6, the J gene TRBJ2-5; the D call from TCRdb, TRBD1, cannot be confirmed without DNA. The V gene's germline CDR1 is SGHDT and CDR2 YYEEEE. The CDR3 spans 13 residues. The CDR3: CASSPGGQETQYF. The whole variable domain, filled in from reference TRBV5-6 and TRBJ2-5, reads DAGVTQSPTHLIKTRGQQVTLRCSPKSGHDTVSWYQQALGQGPQFIFQYYEEEERQRGNFPDRFSGHQFPNYSSELNVNALLLGDSALYLCASSPGGQETQYFGPGTRLLVL.

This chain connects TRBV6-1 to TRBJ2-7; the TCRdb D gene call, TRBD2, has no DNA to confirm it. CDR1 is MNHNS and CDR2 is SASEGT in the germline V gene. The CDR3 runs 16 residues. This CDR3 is CASSEGVHPATIEQYF.

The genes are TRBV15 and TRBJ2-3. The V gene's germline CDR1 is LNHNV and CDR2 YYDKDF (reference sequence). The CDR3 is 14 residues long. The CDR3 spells CATSSGGSTDTQYF.

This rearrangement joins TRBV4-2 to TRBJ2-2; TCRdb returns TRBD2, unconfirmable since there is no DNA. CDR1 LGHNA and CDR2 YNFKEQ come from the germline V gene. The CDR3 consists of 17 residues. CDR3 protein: CASSLYSGGADTGELFF.

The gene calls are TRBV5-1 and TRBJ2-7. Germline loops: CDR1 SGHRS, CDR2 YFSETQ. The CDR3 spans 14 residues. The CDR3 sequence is CASSLKNGYYEQYF.

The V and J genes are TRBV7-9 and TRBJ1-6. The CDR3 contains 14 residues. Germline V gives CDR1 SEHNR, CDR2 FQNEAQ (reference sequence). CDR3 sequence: CASSPWRVDSPLHF.

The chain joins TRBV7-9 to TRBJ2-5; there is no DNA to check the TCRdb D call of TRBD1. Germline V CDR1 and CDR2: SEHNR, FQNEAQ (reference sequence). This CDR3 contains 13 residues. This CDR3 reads CASSFGTEETQYF. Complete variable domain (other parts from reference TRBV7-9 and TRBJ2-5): DTGVSQNPRHKITKRGQNVTFRCDPISEHNRLYWYRQTLGQGPEFLTYFQNEAQLEKSRLLSDRFSAERPKGSFSTLEIQRTEQGDSAMYLCASSFGTEETQYFGPGTRLLVL.

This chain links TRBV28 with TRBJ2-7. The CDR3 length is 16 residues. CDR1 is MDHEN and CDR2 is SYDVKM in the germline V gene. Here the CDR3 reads CASSDTDGASSYEQYF.

CDR3 residues: CASSVGQSIYNEQFF. This chain joins TRBV9 and TRBJ2-1; there is no DNA to check the TCRdb D call of TRBD1. CDR3 length: 15 residues. From germline, CDR1 is SGDLS and CDR2 YYNGEE.

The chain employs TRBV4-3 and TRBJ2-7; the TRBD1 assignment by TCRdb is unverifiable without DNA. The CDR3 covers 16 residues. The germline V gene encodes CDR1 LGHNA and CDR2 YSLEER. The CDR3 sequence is CASSQDSGGPSYEQYF.

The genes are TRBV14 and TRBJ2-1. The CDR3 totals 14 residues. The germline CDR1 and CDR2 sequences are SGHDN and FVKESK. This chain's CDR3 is CASSQELSYNEQFF. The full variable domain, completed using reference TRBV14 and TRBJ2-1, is EAGVTQFPSHSVIEKGQTVTLRCDPISGHDNLYWYRRVMGKEIKFLLHFVKESKQDESGMPNNRFLAERTGGTYSTLKVQPAELEDSGVYFCASSQELSYNEQFFGPGTRLTVL.